Below, 18 T cell receptor beta chains from the same sample are listed, as sequenced in a study of T-cell memory formation after mild COVID-19. In TCRdb, the 5' RACE reads were re-called with MiXCR into one record per CDR3 protein. The sample holds approximately 400,000 distinct CDR3 sequences, about 24% seen once. The sequencing sample was made of PBMCs or a T cell subset sorted from them (not recorded which). The receptors were gathered from an adult woman who had mild COVID-19 (a few samples of this study predate the infection). Cell type and time point are not known.

The chain joins TRBV10-3 to TRBJ2-5, with a possible D match to TRBD2 (6 bases). Germline V gene data show CDR1 as ENHRY and CDR2 as SYGVKD. The CDR3 runs 16 residues. Between the trimmed V and J ends, which lost 8 bases and 4 bases, there was a span of 23 bases. CDR3 in amino acids: CAIGKWEGLALETQYF. The DNA for the CDR3 is TGTGCCATCGGGAAGTGGGAAGGTCTAGCGTTAGAGACCCAGTACTTC.

This clonotype was detected only a few times. J is TRBJ2-2 and V is TRBV5-1, with D perhaps TRBD2 (5 bases). The CDR3 covers 16 residues. CDR1 and CDR2 (germline): SGHRS, YFSETQ. V was clipped by 4 bases and J by 2 bases, with 15 bases between them. CDR3 region: CASSPNIGGNTGELFF. The CDR3 DNA reads TGCGCCAGCAGCCCAAACATTGGAGGCAACACCGGGGAGCTGTTTTTT.

This clonotype turned up a few times. V usage is TRBV7-6 and J usage is TRBJ1-1, with a tentative D call TRBD1 (6 bases). CDR1 and CDR2 (germline): SGHVS, FNYEAQ. With 5 bases removed from V and 2 bases from J, the gap between germline ends came to 15 bases. The CDR3 is 15 residues long. The CDR3 reads CASSPRGNINTEAFF. CDR3 nucleotides: TGTGCCAGCAGCCCGAGGGGGAACATAAACACTGAAGCTTTCTTT.

This clonotype occurred a few times. J is TRBJ2-7 and V is TRBV2; tentatively, D is TRBD1 (6 bases). Germline V lookup: CDR1 SNHLY, CDR2 FYNNEI. Deletions cut 2 bases from V and 3 bases from J, with 14 bases between. This CDR3 comprises 15 residues. Here the CDR3 DNA reads TGTGCCAGCAGTGAAAGGCAGGGGCTCGGCTACGAGCAGTACTTC. Protein: CASSERQGLGYEQYF.

The table lists this clonotype with a few counts. This sequence joins TRBV6-2 or TRBV6-3 and TRBJ2-7, with D possibly TRBD2 on 6 matching bases. CDR3 length: 14 residues. The V gene's germline CDR1 is MNHEY and CDR2 SVGEGT. V dropped 5 bases and J dropped 1 base, with 12 bases sitting between them. CDR3 region: CASSTSGESYEQYF. As DNA, the CDR3 is TGTGCCAGCAGTACCTCGGGGGAGTCCTACGAGCAGTACTTC.

The chain links TRBV20-1 to TRBJ2-1, with TRBD1 matching over 8 bases. From germline, CDR1 is DFQATT and CDR2 SNEGSKA (reference sequence). CDR3 size: 14 residues. V shed 5 bases, J shed 3 bases, and the junction held 6 bases outside the gene matches. CDR3 sequence reads: CSAPDRVDYNEQFF. The CDR3 DNA reads TGCAGTGCTCCGGACAGGGTGGACTACAATGAGCAGTTCTTC.

This clonotype was counted only a few times. CDR3 sequence reads: CASSLESRGLEAFF. In DNA form, the CDR3 reads TGTGCCAGCAGCTTGGAGTCTCGGGGCCTAGAAGCTTTCTTT. The chain carries TRBV5-5 and TRBJ1-1; TRBD1 is a possible D gene (5 bases). The germline V gene encodes CDR1 SGHKS and CDR2 YYEKEE (reference sequence). There are 14 residues in the CDR3. The V end was cut by 0 bases, the J end by 8 bases, with 14 bases between.

This clonotype was detected only a few times. V usage is TRBV7-2 and J usage is TRBJ1-1; no clear D. Trimming cost V 5 bases and J 5 bases, with 18 bases left between them. The CDR3 sequence is 15 residues long. CDR1 SGHTA and CDR2 FQGNSA come from the germline V gene. The CDR3 DNA is TGTGCCAGCAGCCGCCACCGGAACACGAAAACTGAAGCTTTCTTT. Translated, it gives CASSRHRNTKTEAFF.

The CDR3 protein is CSARAGTGHSGANVLTF. CDR3 DNA sequence: TGCAGTGCTAGGGCCGGGACAGGGCACTCTGGGGCCAACGTCCTGACTTTC. The chain uses TRBV20-1 and TRBJ2-6; TRBD1 agrees at 9 bases. CDR3 size: 17 residues. The germline gives CDR1 DFQATT, CDR2 SNEGSKA (reference sequence). The V gene end was trimmed by 3 bases and the J gene end by 0 bases; junction bases not matched to a gene: 6.

V usage is TRBV20-1 and J usage is TRBJ2-7; TRBD2 agrees at 8 bases. V lost 2 bases, J lost 3 bases, and 6 bases stayed unmatched. The CDR3 runs to 14 residues. From germline, CDR1 is DFQATT and CDR2 SNEGSKA (reference sequence). The CDR3 nucleotides read TGCAGTGCTAGATACCGGGAGGGTTTCTACGAGCAGTACTTC. It encodes CSARYREGFYEQYF.

CDR3 DNA: TGTGCCAGCAGTCAACCAGGGGGCAGGTCCGGGGAGCTGTTTTTT. As protein: CASSQPGGRSGELFF. This rearrangement joins TRBV2 to TRBJ2-2, with 8 bases aligning to TRBD1. After removal of 5 bases from V and 6 bases from J, the junction contained 8 bases not matched to a gene. Germline values: CDR1 SNHLY, CDR2 FYNNEI. This CDR3 has 15 residues.

The chain links TRBV10-3 to TRBJ2-3; D tentatively reads TRBD1 or TRBD2 (5 bases each). Germline V gives CDR1 ENHRY, CDR2 SYGVKD. The CDR3 contains 13 residues. The V gene lost 7 bases and the J gene lost 5 bases, with 13 bases spanning the gap. This CDR3 is CAITGTAGDTQYF. Here the CDR3 DNA reads TGTGCCATCACCGGGACCGCCGGAGATACGCAGTATTTT.

This clonotype was counted only a few times. The rearrangement uses TRBV15 and TRBJ2-1; D is unclear. Germline V lookup: CDR1 LNHNV, CDR2 YYDKDF (reference sequence). This CDR3 contains 14 residues. V lost 3 bases to trimming and J lost 4 bases, with 10 bases between them. The CDR3 loop reads CATSSDQNYNEQFF. The CDR3 DNA is TGTGCCACCAGCAGTGACCAGAATTACAATGAGCAGTTCTTC.

This rearrangement joins TRBV4-1 to TRBJ1-6; perhaps TRBD1 as D (5 bases). Germline V gene lookup returns CDR1 MGHRA and CDR2 YSYEKL. The CDR3 contains 15 residues. V dropped 6 bases and J dropped 9 bases, with 18 bases sitting between them. This CDR3 is CASRLADGGGSPLHF. The CDR3 DNA sequence: TGCGCCAGCAGGCTTGCAGACGGTGGGGGTTCACCCCTCCACTTT.

This clonotype was recorded a few times. The chain links TRBV6-2 or TRBV6-3 to TRBJ2-3, with TRBD2 matching over 10 bases. V shed 5 bases and J 8 bases; nucleotides not matched to a gene: 7. This CDR3 is built from 14 residues. Germline CDR1 reads MNHEY; CDR2 reads SVGEGT. The CDR3 bases are TGTGCCAGCAGTGAAGCGGGAGGGGCCGCTACGCAGTATTTT. It encodes CASSEAGGAATQYF.

The V gene is TRBV7-8, the J gene TRBJ1-5, with 7 bases that match TRBD1. V lost 4 bases to trimming and J lost 6 bases; unmatched junction nucleotides: 3. Germline V lookup: CDR1 SGHVS, CDR2 FQNEAQ. CDR3 size: 13 residues. In nucleotides, the CDR3 is TGTGCCAGCAGCTCAACAGGGGTTCAGCCCCAGCATTTT. It yields the protein CASSSTGVQPQHF.

The rearrangement joins TRBV2 to TRBJ2-7; 14 positions match TRBD2. This CDR3 has 16 amino acids. CDR1 and CDR2 (germline): SNHLY, FYNNEI. The trim removed 4 bases at V and 2 bases at J, leaving 4 bases unmatched. CDR3 DNA sequence: TGTGCCAGCAGTGTACCGACTAGCGGGAGGGCCTACGAGCAGTACTTC. It translates to CASSVPTSGRAYEQYF.

This clonotype was observed at least ten times. The chain is built from TRBV10-3 and TRBJ2-3, with 9 nucleotides matching TRBD2. The V and J ends lost 6 bases and 1 base, in that order; junction bases with no gene match: 11. This CDR3 spans 17 amino acids. Germline assignment: CDR1 ENHRY and CDR2 SYGVKD. CDR3 in DNA: TGTGCCATCAGCGGGACTAGCTCCCACCCAGGCACAGATACGCAGTATTTT. Translation gives CAISGTSSHPGTDTQYF.